Each of the 6 T cell receptor beta chains below was sequenced from the same sample in a study of early T cells in non-severe SARS-CoV-2 infection. One entry per CDR3 protein results from TCRdb running MiXCR on the 5' RACE reads. The sample includes tens of thousands of distinct CDR3 sequences, roughly 6.6% of them seen just once. Sequencing input: whole blood. Receptor source: an adult who was a healthcare worker with PCR-confirmed SARS-CoV-2 infection or an uninfected control (not recorded which).

This clonotype was observed many times. V usage is TRBV18 and J usage is TRBJ2-1; D ambiguous. V was pared by 3 bases and J by 9 bases, with 21 bases between. The CDR3 has 16 amino acids. The V gene's germline CDR1 is KGHSH and CDR2 LQKENI. DNA for the CDR3: TGTGCCAGCTCACCCCGACCGACTCAATCCTCGGGTGAGCAGTTCTTC. Amino acids: CASSPRPTQSSGEQFF. Full variable domain (remainder filled in from reference TRBV18 and TRBJ2-1): NAGVMQNPRHLVRRRGQEARLRCSPMKGHSHVYWYRQLPEEGLKFMVYLQKENIIDESGMPKERFSAEFPKEGPSILRIQQVVRGDSAAYFCASSPRPTQSSGEQFFGPGTRLTVL.

The table lists this clonotype with many counts. The chain carries TRBV29-1 and TRBJ1-2; 7 nucleotides agree with TRBD1. This CDR3 is built from 16 residues. The germline V gene has CDR1 SQVTM and CDR2 ANQGSEA. Trimming removed 4 bases from V and 3 bases from J; junction bases left unmatched: 14. The CDR3 DNA reads TGCAGCGTTGGGACCATGAGACAGGGAGAATACTATGGCTACACCTTC. Translation: CSVGTMRQGEYYGYTF.

Many counts were recorded for this clonotype. The chain carries TRBV6-2 or TRBV6-3 and TRBJ2-1, with TRBD2 identical over 8 bases. The CDR3 is made up of 16 amino acids. Trimming at V came to 6 bases and at J to 0 bases, leaving 7 bases not matched to a gene. CDR1 and CDR2 (germline): MNHEY, SVGEGT. The CDR3 loop reads CASRSGGDFSYNEQFF. Written as DNA, the CDR3 is TGTGCCAGCAGGTCGGGGGGGGACTTCTCCTACAATGAGCAGTTCTTC.

This chain uses TRBV3-1 with TRBJ1-1, with D possibly TRBD1 on 5 matching bases. Per germline, CDR1 LGHDT and CDR2 YNNKEL (reference sequence). The CDR3 is made up of 14 amino acids. Trimming left V 0 bases short and J 8 bases short, with 13 bases between. The CDR3 sequence is CASSQDSGASEAFF. The DNA for the CDR3 is TGTGCCAGCAGCCAAGATTCCGGGGCTTCCGAAGCTTTCTTT.

This clonotype was recorded at least ten times. The chain uses TRBV20-1 and TRBJ2-6; 9 bases align to TRBD2. Unmatched junction bases numbered 3, after V lost 3 bases and J lost 0 bases. Germline assignment: CDR1 DFQATT and CDR2 SNEGSKA (reference sequence). The CDR3 spans 16 residues. CDR3 sequence: CSASVSGSSGANVLTF. The CDR3 DNA is TGCAGTGCTAGTGTTAGCGGGAGCTCTGGGGCCAACGTCCTGACTTTC.

This clonotype was detected many times. The chain employs TRBV28 and TRBJ1-1; unclear D gene. Germline V CDR1 and CDR2: MDHEN, SYDVKM. Deletions cut 5 bases from V and 0 bases from J, with 13 bases between. CDR3 length equals 15 residues. This CDR3 is CASSPTGGLNTEAFF. CDR3 DNA sequence: TGTGCCAGCAGTCCTACCGGAGGGCTGAACACTGAAGCTTTCTTT.